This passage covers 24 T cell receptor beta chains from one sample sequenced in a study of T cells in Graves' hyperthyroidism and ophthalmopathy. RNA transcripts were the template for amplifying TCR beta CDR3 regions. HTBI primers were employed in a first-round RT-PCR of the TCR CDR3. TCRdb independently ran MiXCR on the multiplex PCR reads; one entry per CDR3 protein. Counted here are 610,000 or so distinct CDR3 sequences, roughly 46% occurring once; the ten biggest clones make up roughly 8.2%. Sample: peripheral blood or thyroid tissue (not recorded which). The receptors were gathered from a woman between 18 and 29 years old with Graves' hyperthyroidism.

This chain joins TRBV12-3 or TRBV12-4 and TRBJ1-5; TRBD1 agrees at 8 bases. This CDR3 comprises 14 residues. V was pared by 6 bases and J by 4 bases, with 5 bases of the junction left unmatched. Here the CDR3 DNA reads TGTGCCAGCAGCCAGGGACAGGAGAATCAGCCCCAGCATTTT. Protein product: CASSQGQENQPQHF.

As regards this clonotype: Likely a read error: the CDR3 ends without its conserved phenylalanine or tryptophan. The CDR3 reads CACRPAGENSPLHI. CDR3 DNA sequence: TGTGCCTGCAGGCCAGCAGGGGAGAATTCACCCCTCCACATT. The J gene is TRBJ1-6, the V gene TRBV19; a possible D gene is TRBD1 (6 bases). The CDR3 contains 14 residues. V lost 11 bases to trimming and J lost 7 bases, with 18 bases between them. Germline CDR1 LNHDA, CDR2 SQIVND (reference sequence).

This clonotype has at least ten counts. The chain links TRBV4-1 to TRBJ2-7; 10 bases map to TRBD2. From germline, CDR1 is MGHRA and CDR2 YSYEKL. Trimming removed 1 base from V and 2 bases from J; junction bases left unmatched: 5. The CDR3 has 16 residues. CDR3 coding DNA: TGCGCCAGCAGCCAAGTCCCTAGCGGGAGTACCTACGAGCAGTACTTC. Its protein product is CASSQVPSGSTYEQYF.

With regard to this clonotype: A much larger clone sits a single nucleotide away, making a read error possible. CDR3 loop: CASSGLSRGNHGCTF. The CDR3 DNA follows: TGTGCCAGCAGCGGGTTGAGCAGGGGGAATCATGGCTGCACCTTC. The chain links TRBV9 to TRBJ1-2; TRBD1 matches at 7 bases. CDR1 SGDLS and CDR2 YYNGEE come from the germline V gene. This CDR3 comprises 15 residues.

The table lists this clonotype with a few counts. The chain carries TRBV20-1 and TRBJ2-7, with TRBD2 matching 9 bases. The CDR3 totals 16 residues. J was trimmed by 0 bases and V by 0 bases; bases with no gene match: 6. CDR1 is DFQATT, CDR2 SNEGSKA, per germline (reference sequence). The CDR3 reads CSARDLRSGSSYEQYF. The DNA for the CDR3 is TGCAGTGCTAGAGATCTCCGTAGCGGGAGCTCCTACGAGCAGTACTTC.

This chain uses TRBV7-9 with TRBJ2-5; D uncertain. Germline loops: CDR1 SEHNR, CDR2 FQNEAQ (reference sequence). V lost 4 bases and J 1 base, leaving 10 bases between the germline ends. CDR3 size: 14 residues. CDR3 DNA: TGTGCCAGCAGCTCCTTACTGGGCCAAGAGACCCAGTACTTC. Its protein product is CASSSLLGQETQYF.

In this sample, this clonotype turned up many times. The CDR3 reads CACLRTGDTEAFF. The CDR3, as DNA: TGTGCCTGCCTGCGGACAGGAGACACTGAAGCTTTCTTT. The J gene is TRBJ1-1, the V gene TRBV7-9; 7 bases map to TRBD1. The V segment lost 11 bases and the J segment 3 bases; nucleotides outside the gene matches: 9. Germline-derived CDR1 and CDR2 are SEHNR and FQNEAQ (reference sequence). There are 13 residues in the CDR3.

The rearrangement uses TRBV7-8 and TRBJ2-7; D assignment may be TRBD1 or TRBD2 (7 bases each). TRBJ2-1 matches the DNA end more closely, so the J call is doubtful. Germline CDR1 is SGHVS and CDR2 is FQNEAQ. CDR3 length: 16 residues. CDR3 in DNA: TGTGCCAGCAGCTCTTATTTGGGGAGGGGGCACAATGAGCAGTTCTTC. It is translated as CASSSYLGRGHNEQFF.

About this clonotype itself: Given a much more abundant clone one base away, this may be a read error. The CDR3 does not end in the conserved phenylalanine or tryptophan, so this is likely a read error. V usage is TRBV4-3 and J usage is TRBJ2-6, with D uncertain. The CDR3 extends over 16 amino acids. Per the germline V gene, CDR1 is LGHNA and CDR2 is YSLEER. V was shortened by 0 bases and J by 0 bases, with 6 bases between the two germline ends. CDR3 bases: TGCGCCAGCAGCCAAGATCCCCGCTCTGGGGCCAACGTCCTGACTTCC. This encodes CASSQDPRSGANVLTS.

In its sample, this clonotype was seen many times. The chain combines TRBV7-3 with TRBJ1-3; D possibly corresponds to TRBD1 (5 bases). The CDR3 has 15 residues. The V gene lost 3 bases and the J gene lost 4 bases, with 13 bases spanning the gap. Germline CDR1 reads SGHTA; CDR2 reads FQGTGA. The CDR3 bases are TGTGCCAGCAGCTTGGGACCGGACACAGGAAACACCATATATTTT. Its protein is CASSLGPDTGNTIYF. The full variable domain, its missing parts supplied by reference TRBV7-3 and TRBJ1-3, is GAGVSQTPSNKVTEKGKYVELRCDPISGHTALYWYRQSLGQGPEFLIYFQGTGAADDSGLPNDRFFAVRPEGSVSTLKIQRTERGDSAVYLCASSLGPDTGNTIYFGEGSWLTVV.

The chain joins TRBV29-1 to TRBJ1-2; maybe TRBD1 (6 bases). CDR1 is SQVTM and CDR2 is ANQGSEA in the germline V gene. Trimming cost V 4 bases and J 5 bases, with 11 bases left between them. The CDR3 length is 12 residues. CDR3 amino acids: CSVGPGAYGYTF. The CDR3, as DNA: TGCAGCGTTGGTCCAGGGGCGTATGGCTACACCTTC. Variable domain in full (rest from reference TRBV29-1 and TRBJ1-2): SAVISQKPSRDICQRGTSLTIQCQVDSQVTMMFWYRQQPGQSLTLIATANQGSEATYESGFVIDKFPISRPNLTFSTLTVSNMSPEDSSIYLCSVGPGAYGYTFGSGTRLTVV.

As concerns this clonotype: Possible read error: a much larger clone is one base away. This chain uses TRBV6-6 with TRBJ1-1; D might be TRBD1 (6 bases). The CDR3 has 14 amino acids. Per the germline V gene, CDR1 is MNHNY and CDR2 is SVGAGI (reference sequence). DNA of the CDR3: TGTGTCAGCAGTTACTCGAGGACAGACACTGAAGCTTTCTTT. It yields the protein CVSSYSRTDTEAFF.

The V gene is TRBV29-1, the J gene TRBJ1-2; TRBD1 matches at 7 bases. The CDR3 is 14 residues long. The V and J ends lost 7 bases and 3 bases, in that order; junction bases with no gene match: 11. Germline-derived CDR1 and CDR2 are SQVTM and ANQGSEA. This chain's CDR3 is CSATGTDLYYGYTF. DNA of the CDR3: TGCAGCGCAACCGGGACAGATCTTTACTATGGCTACACCTTC.

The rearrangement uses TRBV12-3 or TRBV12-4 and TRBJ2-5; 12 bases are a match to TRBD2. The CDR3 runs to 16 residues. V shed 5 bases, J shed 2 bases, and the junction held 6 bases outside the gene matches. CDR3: CASSHRLAGAQETQYF. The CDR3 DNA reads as TGTGCCAGCAGTCACAGACTAGCGGGGGCACAAGAGACCCAGTACTTC.

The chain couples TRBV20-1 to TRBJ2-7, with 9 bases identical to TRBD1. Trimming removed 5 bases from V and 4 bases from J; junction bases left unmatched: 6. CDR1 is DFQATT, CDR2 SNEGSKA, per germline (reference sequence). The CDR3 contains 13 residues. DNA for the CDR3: TGCAGTGCTGGGGACAGGGACCCGTACGAGCAGTACTTC. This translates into CSAGDRDPYEQYF.

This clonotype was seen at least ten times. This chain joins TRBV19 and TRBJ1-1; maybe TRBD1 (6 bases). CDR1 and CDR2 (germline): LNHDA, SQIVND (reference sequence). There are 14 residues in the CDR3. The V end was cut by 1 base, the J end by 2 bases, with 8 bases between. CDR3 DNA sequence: TGTGCCAGTAGTATAGTGGGGGCCAACACTGAAGCTTTCTTT. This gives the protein CASSIVGANTEAFF.

The CDR3 DNA reads as TGCAGTGCTAGTCGGTTGGGAGAGACCCAGTACTTC. This codes for CSASRLGETQYF. The genes are TRBV20-1 and TRBJ2-5; D is unclear. This CDR3 is 12 amino acids long. CDR1 and CDR2 from the germline V gene are DFQATT and SNEGSKA (reference sequence). V gave up 3 bases and J gave up 4 bases, with 9 bases separating them.

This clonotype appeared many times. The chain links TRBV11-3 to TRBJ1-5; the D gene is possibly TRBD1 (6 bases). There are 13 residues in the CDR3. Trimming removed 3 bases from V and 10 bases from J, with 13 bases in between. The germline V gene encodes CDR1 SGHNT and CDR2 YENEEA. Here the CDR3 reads CASSLGGFLPQHF. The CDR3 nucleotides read TGTGCCAGCAGCTTGGGGGGCTTCCTACCCCAGCATTTT.

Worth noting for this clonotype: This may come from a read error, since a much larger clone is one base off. CDR3 DNA sequence: TGTGCCATCAGTTTTACCAACTTTATGAACACTGAAGCTTTCTTT. Protein product: CAISFTNFMNTEAFF. V gene TRBV10-3 combines with J gene TRBJ1-1; D not resolved. CDR1 and CDR2 from the germline V gene are ENHRY and SYGVKD. The CDR3 sequence is 15 residues long. Trimming removed 5 bases from V and 0 bases from J, with 13 bases in between.

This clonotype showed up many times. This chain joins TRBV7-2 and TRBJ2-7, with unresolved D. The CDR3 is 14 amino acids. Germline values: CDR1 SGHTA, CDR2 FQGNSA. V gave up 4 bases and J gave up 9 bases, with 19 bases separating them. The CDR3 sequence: CASSSDHTGRGQYF. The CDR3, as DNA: TGTGCCAGCAGCTCGGACCATACCGGACGAGGGCAGTACTTC.

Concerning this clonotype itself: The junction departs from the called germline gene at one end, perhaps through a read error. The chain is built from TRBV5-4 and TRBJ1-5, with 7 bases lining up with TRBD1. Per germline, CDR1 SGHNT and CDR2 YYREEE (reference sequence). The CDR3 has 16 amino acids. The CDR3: CASSSRRQGGNEPQHF. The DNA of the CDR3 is TGTGCCAGCAGCTCGAGACGACAGGGAGGCAATGAGCCCCAGCATTTT.

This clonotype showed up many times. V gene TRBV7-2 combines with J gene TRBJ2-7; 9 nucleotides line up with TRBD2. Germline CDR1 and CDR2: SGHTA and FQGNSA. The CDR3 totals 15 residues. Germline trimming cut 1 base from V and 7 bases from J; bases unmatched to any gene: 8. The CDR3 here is CASSLGTSGRQEQYF. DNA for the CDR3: TGTGCCAGCAGCTTAGGGACGAGCGGGAGGCAGGAGCAGTACTTC.

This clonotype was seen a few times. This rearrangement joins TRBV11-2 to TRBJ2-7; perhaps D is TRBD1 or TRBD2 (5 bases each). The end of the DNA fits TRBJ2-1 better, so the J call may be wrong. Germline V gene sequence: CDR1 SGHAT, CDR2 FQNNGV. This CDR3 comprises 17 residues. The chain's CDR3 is CASSLDGTYKHGDEQFF. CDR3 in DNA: TGTGCCAGCAGCTTAGATGGGACGTACAAGCACGGCGATGAGCAGTTCTTC.

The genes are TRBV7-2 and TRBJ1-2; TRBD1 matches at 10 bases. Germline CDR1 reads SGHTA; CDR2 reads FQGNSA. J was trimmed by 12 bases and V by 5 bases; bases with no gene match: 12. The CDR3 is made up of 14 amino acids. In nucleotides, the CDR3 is TGTGCCAGCAGCAGGTTCGGGACAGGGGATGGGGACACCTTC. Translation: CASSRFGTGDGDTF.